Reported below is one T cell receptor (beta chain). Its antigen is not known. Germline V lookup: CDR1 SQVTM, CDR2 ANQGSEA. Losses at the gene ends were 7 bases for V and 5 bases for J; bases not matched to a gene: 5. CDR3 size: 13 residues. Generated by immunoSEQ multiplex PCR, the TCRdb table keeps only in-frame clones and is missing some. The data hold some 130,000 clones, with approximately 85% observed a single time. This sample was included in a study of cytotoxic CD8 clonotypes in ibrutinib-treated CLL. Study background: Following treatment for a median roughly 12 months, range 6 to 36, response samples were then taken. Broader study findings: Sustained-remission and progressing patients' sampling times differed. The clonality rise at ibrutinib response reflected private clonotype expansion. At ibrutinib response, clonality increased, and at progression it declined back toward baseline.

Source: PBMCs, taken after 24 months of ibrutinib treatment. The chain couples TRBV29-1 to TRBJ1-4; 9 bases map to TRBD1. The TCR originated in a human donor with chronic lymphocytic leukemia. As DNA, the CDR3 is TGCAGCGCCGGGGGGACAGGGAATGAAAAACTGTTTTTT. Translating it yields CSAGGTGNEKLFF.